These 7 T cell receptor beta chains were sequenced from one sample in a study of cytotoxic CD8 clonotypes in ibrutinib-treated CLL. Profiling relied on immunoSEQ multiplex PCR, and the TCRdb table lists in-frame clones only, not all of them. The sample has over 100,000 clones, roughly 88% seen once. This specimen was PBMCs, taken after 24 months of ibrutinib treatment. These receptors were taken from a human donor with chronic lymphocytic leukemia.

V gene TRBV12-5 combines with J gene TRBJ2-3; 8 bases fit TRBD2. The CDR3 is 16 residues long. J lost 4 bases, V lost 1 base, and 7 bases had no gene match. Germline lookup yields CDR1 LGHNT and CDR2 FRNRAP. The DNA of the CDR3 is TGTGCTAGTGGTTTGGGTAACGGCGGGGGGTCAGATACGCAGTATTTT. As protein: CASGLGNGGGSDTQYF. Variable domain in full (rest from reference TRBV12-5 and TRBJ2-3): DARVTQTPRHKVTEMGQEVTMRCQPILGHNTVFWYRQTMMQGLELLAYFRNRAPLDDSGMPKDRFSAEMPDATLATLKIQPSEPRDSAVYFCASGLGNGGGSDTQYFGPGTRLTVL.

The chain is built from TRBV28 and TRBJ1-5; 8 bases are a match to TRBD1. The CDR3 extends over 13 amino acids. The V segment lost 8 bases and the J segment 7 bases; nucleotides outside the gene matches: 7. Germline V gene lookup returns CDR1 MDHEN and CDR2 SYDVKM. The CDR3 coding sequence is TGTGCCAGCGTACCGAACAGGGGGCAGCCCCAGCATTTT. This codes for CASVPNRGQPQHF.

DNA for the CDR3: TGTGCCAGCAGCTTAGCTGGGTCCTACGAGCAGTACTTC. Translation: CASSLAGSYEQYF. The rearrangement joins TRBV7-9 to TRBJ2-7; D remains ambiguous. V lost 0 bases and J 1 base, leaving 4 bases between the germline ends. Germline CDR1 and CDR2: SEHNR and FQNEAQ (reference sequence). The CDR3 covers 13 residues.

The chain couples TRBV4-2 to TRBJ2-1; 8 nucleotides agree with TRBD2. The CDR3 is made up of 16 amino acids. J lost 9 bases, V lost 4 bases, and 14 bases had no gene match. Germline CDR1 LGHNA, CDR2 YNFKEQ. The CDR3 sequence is CASSPALSGGPGEQFF. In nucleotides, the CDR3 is TGTGCCAGCAGCCCAGCCCTTTCGGGAGGGCCGGGTGAGCAGTTCTTC.

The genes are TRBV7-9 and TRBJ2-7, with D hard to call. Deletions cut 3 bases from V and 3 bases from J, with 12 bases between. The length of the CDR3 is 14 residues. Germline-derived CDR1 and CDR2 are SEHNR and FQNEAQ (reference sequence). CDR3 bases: TGTGCCAGCAGCTTCCCGTACACTAACTACGAGCAGTACTTC. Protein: CASSFPYTNYEQYF.

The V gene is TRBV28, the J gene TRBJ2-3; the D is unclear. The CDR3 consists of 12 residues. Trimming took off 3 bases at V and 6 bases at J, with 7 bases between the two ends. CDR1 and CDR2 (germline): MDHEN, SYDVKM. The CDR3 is CASSLVRDTQYF. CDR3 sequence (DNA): TGTGCCAGCAGTTTGGTAAGGGATACGCAGTATTTT.

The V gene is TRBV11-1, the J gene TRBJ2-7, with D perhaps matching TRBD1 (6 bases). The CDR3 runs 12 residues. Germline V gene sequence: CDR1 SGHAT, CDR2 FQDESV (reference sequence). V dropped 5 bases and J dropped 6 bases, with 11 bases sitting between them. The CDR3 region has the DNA TGTGCCAGCAGCGAACAGGGTCTCGAGCAGTACTTC. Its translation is CASSEQGLEQYF.